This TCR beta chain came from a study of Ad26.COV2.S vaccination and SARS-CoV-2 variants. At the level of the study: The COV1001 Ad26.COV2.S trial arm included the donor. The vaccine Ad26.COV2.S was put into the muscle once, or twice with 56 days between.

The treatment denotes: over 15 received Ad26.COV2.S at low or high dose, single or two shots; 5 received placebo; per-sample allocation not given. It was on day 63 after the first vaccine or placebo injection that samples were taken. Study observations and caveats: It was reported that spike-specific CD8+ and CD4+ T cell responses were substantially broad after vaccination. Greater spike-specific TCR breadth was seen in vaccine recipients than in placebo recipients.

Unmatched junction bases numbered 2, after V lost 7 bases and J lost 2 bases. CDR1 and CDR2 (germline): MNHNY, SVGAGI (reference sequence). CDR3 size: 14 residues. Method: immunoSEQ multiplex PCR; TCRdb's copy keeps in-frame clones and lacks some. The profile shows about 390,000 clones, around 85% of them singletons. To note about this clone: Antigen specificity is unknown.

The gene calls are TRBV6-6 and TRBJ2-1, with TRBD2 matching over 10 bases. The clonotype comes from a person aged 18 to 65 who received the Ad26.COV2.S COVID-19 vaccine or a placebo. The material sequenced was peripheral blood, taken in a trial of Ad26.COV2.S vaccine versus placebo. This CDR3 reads CASNLAGAYNEQFF. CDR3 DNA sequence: TGTGCCAGCAACCTAGCGGGGGCCTACAATGAGCAGTTCTTC.